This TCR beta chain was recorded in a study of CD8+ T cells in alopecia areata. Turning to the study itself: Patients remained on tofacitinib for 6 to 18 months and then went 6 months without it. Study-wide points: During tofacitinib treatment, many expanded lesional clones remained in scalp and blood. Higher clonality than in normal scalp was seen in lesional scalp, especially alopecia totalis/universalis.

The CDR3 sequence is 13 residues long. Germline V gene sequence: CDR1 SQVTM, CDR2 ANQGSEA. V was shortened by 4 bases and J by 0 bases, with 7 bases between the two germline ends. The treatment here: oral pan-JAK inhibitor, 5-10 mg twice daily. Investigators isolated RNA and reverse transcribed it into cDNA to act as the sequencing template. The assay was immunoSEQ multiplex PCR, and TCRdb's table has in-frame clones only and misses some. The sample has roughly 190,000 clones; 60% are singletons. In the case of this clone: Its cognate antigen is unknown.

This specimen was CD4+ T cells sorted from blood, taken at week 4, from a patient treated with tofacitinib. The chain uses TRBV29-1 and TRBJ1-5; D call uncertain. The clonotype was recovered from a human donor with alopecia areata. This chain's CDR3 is CSVGFYSNQPQHF. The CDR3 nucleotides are TGCAGCGTTGGCTTTTATAGCAATCAGCCCCAGCATTTT.